What follows are 31 T cell receptor beta chains derived from one specimen sequenced in a study of T-cell reconstitution after alpha-beta-depleted transplantation in children (dated by TCRdb to about 2016). The library was made by PCR. Sequenced on an Illumina HiSeq 2500. TCR library preparation used molecular barcoding, with unique molecular identifiers applied to normalize quantification of the TCRbeta repertoire. Through fastp at Q25 and MiXCR, TCRdb rebuilt clones from the public reads, retaining in-frame beta chains. When rows share a CDR3 protein, they turn into one entry using the most common DNA and genes. Present in this sample are approximately 520,000 distinct CDR3 sequences, approximately 32% of which were seen just once. Roughly 2.5% of the sample goes to the ten largest clones. Sequenced material: PBMCs from the stem cell graft donor, taken from the stem cell graft. These TCRs come from a human donor who donated a stem cell graft to a child with aplastic anemia.

The chain's CDR3 is CASSRTSSINEQFF. CDR3 nucleotide sequence: TGTGCCAGCAGCCGAACTTCTAGCATCAATGAGCAGTTCTTC. The chain couples TRBV5-8 to TRBJ2-1; possible D gene TRBD2, 5 bases. This CDR3 is 14 amino acids long. CDR1 is SGHTS and CDR2 is YDEGEE in the germline V gene. V lost 4 bases, J lost 6 bases, and 14 bases lay in between.

This clonotype was found a few times. The chain combines TRBV20-1 with TRBJ2-7, with 9 positions matching TRBD1. The V gene end was trimmed by 7 bases and the J gene end by 4 bases; junction bases not matched to a gene: 23. This CDR3 contains 18 residues. In germline, CDR1 is DFQATT, CDR2 SNEGSKA (reference sequence). The chain's CDR3 is CSGGRRGQGLIQRYEQYF. As DNA, the CDR3 is TGCAGTGGGGGGAGACGTGGACAGGGGCTGATCCAACGGTACGAGCAGTACTTC.

This clonotype showed up many times. The chain carries TRBV5-1 and TRBJ2-1; TRBD2 aligns across 10 bases. Germline assignment: CDR1 SGHRS and CDR2 YFSETQ. CDR3 length: 15 amino acids. V was pared by 0 bases and J by 4 bases, with 1 base of the junction left unmatched. DNA for the CDR3: TGCGCCAGCAGCTTGGAGACTAGCGGGTACAATGAGCAGTTCTTC. Residues: CASSLETSGYNEQFF.

This clonotype was recorded a few times. V usage is TRBV5-1 and J usage is TRBJ1-1; D may be TRBD1 (5 bases). The CDR3 extends over 14 amino acids. CDR1 and CDR2 from the germline V gene are SGHRS and YFSETQ. V was shortened by 3 bases and J by 1 base, with 10 bases between the two germline ends. CDR3 in amino acids: CASSSNTGNTEAFF. The CDR3 region has the DNA TGCGCCAGCAGCTCTAATACAGGGAACACTGAAGCTTTCTTT.

The rearrangement links TRBV20-1 to TRBJ2-1, with TRBD2 identical over 9 bases. Germline V gives CDR1 DFQATT, CDR2 SNEGSKA (reference sequence). The CDR3 is made up of 16 amino acids. The V and J ends lost 4 bases and 7 bases, in that order; junction bases with no gene match: 14. The CDR3 loop reads CSAKAWWGRGGNEQFF. The DNA of the CDR3 is TGCAGTGCTAAGGCCTGGTGGGGGCGGGGGGGTAATGAGCAGTTCTTC.

Only a few counts were recorded for this clonotype. The chain has TRBV6-2 or TRBV6-3 and TRBJ1-5; 8 bases agree with TRBD1. J gave up 6 bases and V 7 bases, and 11 bases lay outside the gene matches. Germline assignment: CDR1 MNHEY and CDR2 SVGEGT. This CDR3 has 15 amino acids. In DNA, the CDR3 is TGTGCCAGCACCGCCAGCTCAGGGGGCCGTCAGCCCCAGCATTTT. It yields the protein CASTASSGGRQPQHF.

The rearrangement links TRBV19 to TRBJ2-3; D perhaps matches TRBD1 (6 bases). Trimming took 1 base from V and 0 from J, leaving 11 bases between them. The germline V gene has CDR1 LNHDA and CDR2 SQIVND (reference sequence). The CDR3 runs to 16 residues. The CDR3 DNA is TGTGCCAGTAGTATAGCGGGACACCGAAGCACAGATACGCAGTATTTT. Translation gives CASSIAGHRSTDTQYF.

The CDR3 coding sequence is TGTGCCAGCAGCTTAGCGGGGCGGGGGCATCAGCCCCAGCATTTT. It encodes CASSLAGRGHQPQHF. The rearrangement joins TRBV7-9 to TRBJ1-5; a possible D gene is TRBD1 (6 bases). Deletions cut 0 bases from V and 5 bases from J, with 11 bases between. This CDR3 region has 15 residues. Germline CDR1 SEHNR, CDR2 FQNEAQ (reference sequence).

This clonotype was counted only a few times. This chain links TRBV29-1 with TRBJ1-1; D unresolved. Per germline, CDR1 SQVTM and CDR2 ANQGSEA. Trimming took off 1 base at V and 3 bases at J, with 12 bases between the two ends. The CDR3 is 14 residues long. The DNA for the CDR3 is TGCAGCGTTGAAGTCCAGGCCGAGGACACTGAAGCTTTCTTT. This encodes CSVEVQAEDTEAFF.

There are a few counts of this clonotype. The chain employs TRBV7-2 and TRBJ2-7; perhaps TRBD1 as D (5 bases). The germline CDR1 and CDR2 sequences are SGHTA and FQGNSA. This CDR3 is 15 amino acids long. V was shortened by 1 base and J by 3 bases, with 13 bases between the two germline ends. In nucleotides, the CDR3 is TGTGCCAGCAGCTTAGAGGCGGCAAGGGGCTACGAGCAGTACTTC. This gives the protein CASSLEAARGYEQYF.

The genes are TRBV3-1 and TRBJ1-2; D ambiguous. V shed 3 bases and J shed 4 bases, with 12 bases lying between them. CDR3 length: 14 residues. CDR1 and CDR2 (germline): LGHDT, YNNKEL (reference sequence). The CDR3 loop is CASSQGIGGYGYTF. The CDR3 bases are TGTGCCAGCAGCCAGGGAATCGGTGGCTATGGCTACACCTTC.

The chain links TRBV6-1 to TRBJ2-1, with D perhaps matching TRBD1 or TRBD2 (7 bases each). The CDR3 is 21 amino acids. V was pared by 1 base and J by 7 bases, with 32 bases between. CDR1 and CDR2 from the germline V gene are MNHNS and SASEGT. Written as DNA, the CDR3 is TGTGCCAGCAGTGAAGATTCCGGACAGGCCCTTATGGGAGCGGGATTAAATGAGCAGTTCTTC. Amino acid sequence: CASSEDSGQALMGAGLNEQFF.

This clonotype appeared a few times. The gene calls are TRBV6-2 or TRBV6-3 and TRBJ2-7; no reliable D call. The V end was cut by 4 bases, the J end by 7 bases, with 14 bases between. In germline, CDR1 is MNHEY, CDR2 SVGEGT. This CDR3 has 13 amino acids. CDR3 residues: CASSSGPRFEQYF. Written as DNA, the CDR3 is TGTGCCAGCAGTTCCGGACCCCGCTTTGAGCAGTACTTC.

This clonotype was found a few times. V usage is TRBV6-6 and J usage is TRBJ2-7; no firm D call. Germline V CDR1 and CDR2: MNHNY, SVGAGI (reference sequence). The V and J ends lost 4 bases and 4 bases respectively, with 11 bases between them. CDR3 length equals 13 residues. This chain's CDR3 is CASSSGDSYEQYV. Written as DNA, the CDR3 is TGTGCCAGCAGTTCGGGTGACTCATACGAGCAGTACGTC.

This clonotype was observed a single time. This sequence joins TRBV6-2 or TRBV6-3 and TRBJ2-2; TRBD1 matches 10 bases. V lost 8 bases and J lost 5; bases outside the gene matches: 8. CDR3 length: 15 residues. Germline lookup yields CDR1 MNHEY and CDR2 SVGEGT. CDR3 coding DNA: TGTGCCAGCGACAGGGGGCGGACAAGTACCGGGGAGCTGTTTTTT. Protein product: CASDRGRTSTGELFF.

For the CDR3, the DNA is TGCGCCAGCAGCCAAGATCCCGCGGGAATCAATGAGCAGTTCTTC. The encoded protein is CASSQDPAGINEQFF. V is TRBV4-3 and J is TRBJ2-1; D perhaps matches TRBD2 (6 bases). Germline assignment: CDR1 LGHNA and CDR2 YSLEER. Trimming took 0 bases from V and 6 from J, leaving 12 bases between them. This CDR3 has 15 amino acids.

The genes are TRBV7-2 and TRBJ2-1, with 9 positions matching TRBD2. The J segment lost 3 bases and the V segment lost 1 base, leaving 7 bases of the junction unmatched. CDR3 size: 17 residues. Per the germline V gene, CDR1 is SGHTA and CDR2 is FQGNSA. The CDR3 region is CASSLGASGTYYNEQFF. The CDR3 nucleotides are TGTGCCAGCAGCTTAGGGGCTAGCGGGACTTACTACAATGAGCAGTTCTTC.

The rearrangement uses TRBV10-2 and TRBJ1-1; D gene ambiguous. The CDR3 spans 14 residues. V was shortened by 3 bases and J by 0 bases, with 8 bases between the two germline ends. Germline V gene sequence: CDR1 WSHSY, CDR2 SAAADI. CDR3 loop: CASSDPGMNTEAFF. In nucleotides, the CDR3 is TGCGCCAGCAGTGATCCAGGCATGAACACTGAAGCTTTCTTT.

The chain has TRBV7-2 and TRBJ2-1, with TRBD2 identical over 11 bases. Germline trimming cut 4 bases from V and 8 bases from J; bases unmatched to any gene: 7. Germline CDR1 SGHTA, CDR2 FQGNSA. The CDR3 sequence is 15 residues long. The CDR3 spells CASSSRTSGRDEQFF. The CDR3 DNA reads as TGTGCCAGCAGCTCCCGGACTAGCGGGCGGGATGAGCAGTTCTTC.

V and J are TRBV30 and TRBJ2-1; TRBD2 matches 9 bases. The germline V gene encodes CDR1 GTSNPN and CDR2 SVGIG (reference sequence). The CDR3 runs to 15 residues. DNA of the CDR3: TGTGCTCGGGGCACGATTAGCGGGAGTTCCGATGAGCAGTTCTTC. Translated: CARGTISGSSDEQFF.

In its sample, this clonotype was seen a few times. The chain couples TRBV28 to TRBJ2-1, with TRBD2 matching 7 bases. Germline V gene sequence: CDR1 MDHEN, CDR2 SYDVKM. Trimming cost V 1 base and J 8 bases; bases outside gene matches: 5. The CDR3 loop spans 14 amino acids. CDR3 amino acids: CASSLFGLDYEQFF. As DNA, the CDR3 is TGTGCCAGCAGTTTATTCGGACTAGACTATGAGCAGTTCTTC.

The rearrangement joins TRBV18 to TRBJ1-3, with D possibly being TRBD1 (5 bases). The CDR3 sequence is 15 residues long. V was cut by 0 bases and J by 7 bases, with 13 bases left in between. CDR1 and CDR2 (germline): KGHSH, LQKENI. The CDR3 here is CASSPPGTGWNTIYF. The CDR3 nucleotides are TGTGCCAGCTCACCACCAGGGACTGGATGGAACACCATATATTTT.

This clonotype appeared a few times. V usage is TRBV25-1 and J usage is TRBJ2-1; possible D gene TRBD2, 6 bases. The germline V gene has CDR1 MGHDK and CDR2 SYGVNS. Trimming left V 5 bases short and J 10 bases short, with 15 bases between. This CDR3 has 13 residues. CDR3 loop: CASSKIGTQEQFF. The CDR3 region has the DNA TGTGCCAGCAGTAAAATCGGGACTCAGGAGCAGTTCTTC.

The table lists this clonotype with a few counts. The rearrangement joins TRBV11-2 to TRBJ2-1, with D perhaps TRBD2 (6 bases). The germline CDR1 and CDR2 sequences are SGHAT and FQNNGV. The CDR3 spans 15 residues. V was clipped by 5 bases and J by 6 bases, with 17 bases between them. The CDR3 DNA reads TGTGCCAGCAGCCGGGTGCCGGGAGTCGGCAATGAGCAGTTCTTC. Translation gives CASSRVPGVGNEQFF.

This sequence joins TRBV7-8 and TRBJ1-5, with D possibly TRBD1 on 5 matching bases. V was cut by 5 bases and J by 6 bases, with 23 bases left in between. Germline V lookup: CDR1 SGHVS, CDR2 FQNEAQ. There are 17 residues in the CDR3. CDR3 residues: CASSGDVWGEGSQPQHF. The CDR3 nucleotides are TGTGCCAGCAGCGGAGACGTCTGGGGCGAGGGGAGTCAGCCCCAGCATTTT.

This clonotype was counted at least ten times. The genes are TRBV12-3 or TRBV12-4 and TRBJ1-5, with 7 bases that match TRBD1. Germline trimming cut 6 bases from V and 4 bases from J; bases unmatched to any gene: 3. This CDR3 contains 13 residues. CDR3 nucleotide sequence: TGTGCCAGCAGATTGACAGGGAATCAGCCCCAGCATTTT. It translates to CASRLTGNQPQHF.

In this sample, this clonotype turned up a few times. CDR3: CASSFQGGSYNEQFF. The CDR3 coding sequence is TGTGCCAGCAGCTTCCAGGGTGGGTCCTACAATGAGCAGTTCTTC. The genes are TRBV7-2 and TRBJ2-1; possibly TRBD1 for D (5 bases). CDR1 and CDR2 from the germline V gene are SGHTA and FQGNSA. This CDR3 has 15 residues. V shed 3 bases and J shed 1 base, with 10 bases lying between them.

CDR3 amino acids: CSASKRTSGPITDTQYF. Here the CDR3 DNA reads TGCAGTGCTAGCAAACGGACTAGCGGGCCGATCACAGATACGCAGTATTTT. The chain combines TRBV20-1 with TRBJ2-3; the match to TRBD2 covers 11 bases. J lost 2 bases, V lost 3 bases, and 10 bases had no gene match. CDR1 is DFQATT and CDR2 is SNEGSKA in the germline V gene (reference sequence). This CDR3 region has 17 residues.

The gene calls are TRBV7-3 and TRBJ2-2, with D hard to call. CDR3 length: 13 residues. Per the germline V gene, CDR1 is SGHTA and CDR2 is FQGTGA. Trimming took 3 bases from V and 5 from J, leaving 7 bases between them. CDR3 protein: CASSLQETGELFF. The CDR3 DNA reads TGTGCCAGCAGCTTGCAAGAAACCGGGGAGCTGTTTTTT.

This clonotype has more than one count but fewer than ten. This sequence joins TRBV29-1 and TRBJ2-7; D may be TRBD1 or TRBD2 (6 bases each). The CDR3 has 12 residues. V shed 7 bases and J shed 3 bases, with 13 bases lying between them. Looked up from germline, CDR1 is SQVTM and CDR2 is ANQGSEA. This chain's CDR3 is CSAGAIDYEQYF. The CDR3 DNA sequence: TGCAGCGCGGGGGCCATTGACTACGAGCAGTACTTC.

This chain joins TRBV6-4 and TRBJ2-1; TRBD2 aligns across 9 bases. The CDR3 runs 18 residues. CDR1 MRHNA and CDR2 SNTAGT come from the germline V gene. V shed 5 bases and J 2 bases; nucleotides not matched to a gene: 13. This CDR3 is CASSLNGISGGTYNEQFF. The CDR3 coding sequence is TGTGCCAGCAGTCTCAACGGAATTAGCGGGGGAACCTACAATGAGCAGTTCTTC.